Below, 8 T cell receptor beta chains from the same sample are listed, as sequenced in a study of OX40 agonist ivuxolimab in advanced cancers. Libraries were prepared through the immunoSEQ multiplex PCR assay. Drawn from immuneACCESS, this table holds only the in-frame rearrangements with V and J called that TCRdb kept. Clones are partly lost; checked studies trace under half to an unresolved V gene and leave the rest unexplained. Here the sample has tens of thousands of clones; around nine tenths occur a single time. 10% of the sample is taken by the ten largest. The sequencing used CD4+ or CD8+ T cells sorted from blood, collected in a trial of the OX40 agonist ivuxolimab. The receptors come from an adult with an advanced solid tumor such as melanoma, head and neck, liver or kidney cancer.

The chain employs TRBV4-1 and TRBJ2-1; a possible D gene is TRBD2 (7 bases). This CDR3 has 20 residues. The germline CDR1 and CDR2 sequences are MGHRA and YSYEKL. Trimming left V 0 bases short and J 5 bases short, with 26 bases between. The CDR3 coding sequence is TGCGCCAGCAGCCAAGAAGTTCCGGCAGGGACATCCGGGGGGCACAATGAGCAGTTCTTC. It codes for CASSQEVPAGTSGGHNEQFF.

The gene calls are TRBV7-2 and TRBJ2-2; D call uncertain. Germline V gene data show CDR1 as SGHTA and CDR2 as FQGNSA. The CDR3 length is 10 residues. Trimming stripped 4 bases from V and 6 bases from J, with 0 bases between. CDR3 loop: CASSSGELFF. CDR3 nucleotide sequence: TGTGCCAGCAGCTCCGGGGAGCTGTTTTTT.

The rearrangement links TRBV27 to TRBJ1-5; possible D gene TRBD1, 5 bases. V lost 3 bases and J lost 3, with 9 bases in between. Germline V gives CDR1 MNHEY, CDR2 SMNVEV (reference sequence). This CDR3 has 14 amino acids. The DNA of the CDR3 is TGTGCCAGCAGTTTTGGGGGGGTCAATCAGCCCCAGCATTTT. Its translation: CASSFGGVNQPQHF.

V gene TRBV6-1 combines with J gene TRBJ2-7; possible D gene TRBD1, 5 bases. The CDR3 totals 12 residues. Trimming removed 2 bases from V and 5 bases from J, with 7 bases in between. Per germline, CDR1 MNHNS and CDR2 SASEGT. As DNA, the CDR3 is TGTGCCAGCAGTGAACCAGGGAACGAGCAGTACTTC. This codes for CASSEPGNEQYF.

This rearrangement joins TRBV2 to TRBJ2-1, with D unresolved. CDR1 and CDR2 from the germline V gene are SNHLY and FYNNEI. Trimming shortened V by 0 bases and J by 7 bases, and 7 bases separated the two germline ends. This CDR3 is 13 amino acids long. The CDR3 DNA sequence: TGTGCCAGCAGTGAAGCGGGCTGGAATGAGCAGTTCTTC. This translates into CASSEAGWNEQFF.

The rearrangement joins TRBV25-1 to TRBJ2-7; TRBD2 is a possible D gene (6 bases). Germline loops: CDR1 MGHDK, CDR2 SYGVNS. CDR3 length equals 15 residues. V was shortened by 7 bases and J by 0 bases, with 16 bases between the two germline ends. Here the CDR3 reads CASTGDSGSSYEQYF. The CDR3 coding sequence is TGTGCCAGCACGGGGGATTCAGGGAGCTCCTACGAGCAGTACTTC.

This clone has only a few counts. The chain carries TRBV9 and TRBJ1-1; D ambiguous. Trimming cost V 0 bases and J 2 bases, with 5 bases left between them. Germline V gene sequence: CDR1 SGDLS, CDR2 YYNGEE. The CDR3 is 13 residues long. Here the CDR3 reads CASSVGTNTEAFF. The DNA for the CDR3 is TGTGCCAGCAGCGTAGGGACCAACACTGAAGCTTTCTTT. The full variable domain, in which reference TRBV9 and TRBJ1-1 provide the parts outside the CDR3, is DSGVTQTPKHLITATGQRVTLRCSPRSGDLSVYWYQQSLDQGLQFLIQYYNGEERAKGNILERFSAQQFPDLHSELNLSSLELGDSALYFCASSVGTNTEAFFGQGTRLTVV.

There are a few counts of this clone. This CDR3 is CASSYSPPGEGSPLHF. In nucleotides, the CDR3 is TGTGCCAGCAGTTACTCCCCGCCCGGGGAGGGATCACCCCTCCACTTT. The rearrangement uses TRBV6-5 and TRBJ1-6, with no clear D. V lost 0 bases and J lost 10, with 16 bases in between. The CDR3 is made up of 16 amino acids. Germline V gene sequence: CDR1 MNHEY, CDR2 SVGAGI.